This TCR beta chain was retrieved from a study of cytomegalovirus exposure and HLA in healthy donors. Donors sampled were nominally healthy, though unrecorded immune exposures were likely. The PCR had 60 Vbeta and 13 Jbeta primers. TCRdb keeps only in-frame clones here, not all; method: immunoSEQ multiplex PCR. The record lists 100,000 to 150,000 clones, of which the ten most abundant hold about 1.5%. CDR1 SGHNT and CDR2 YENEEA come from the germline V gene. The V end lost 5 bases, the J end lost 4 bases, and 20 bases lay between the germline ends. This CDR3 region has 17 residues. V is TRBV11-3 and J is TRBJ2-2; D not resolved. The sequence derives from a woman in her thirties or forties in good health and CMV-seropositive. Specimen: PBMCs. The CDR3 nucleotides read TGTGCCAGCAGCCCCCGACGCGGCACGGCCCTCACCGGGGAGCTGTTTTTT. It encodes CASSPRRGTALTGELFF.